A single sample is the source of the 27 T cell receptor beta chains below, sequenced in a study of cytomegalovirus exposure and HLA in healthy donors. Researchers ran the PCR with 60 Vbeta and 13 Jbeta primers. Sequenced by immunoSEQ multiplex PCR; TCRdb stores in-frame clones only, minus some. The sample contains about 120,000 clones, roughly 78% of which appear only once. The source material was PBMCs. The receptors were gathered from a woman aged 25-40 years in good health and CMV-seropositive.

Comment on this clone: Compared with germline, one end of the junction differs, possibly owing to a read error. The chain couples TRBV4-3 to TRBJ1-5; D is unresolved. Germline loops: CDR1 LGHNA, CDR2 YSLEER. The CDR3 spans 13 residues. The CDR3 nucleotides are TGCGCCAGCAGCCAAAATCTTAATCGGCCCCAGCATTTT. Protein product: CASSQNLNRPQHF.

The chain recombines TRBV2 with TRBJ1-2, with D uncertain. The germline V gene has CDR1 SNHLY and CDR2 FYNNEI. CDR3 length: 13 residues. V lost 3 bases and J 0 bases, leaving 5 bases between the germline ends. The CDR3 spells CASSESANYGYTF. The CDR3 region has the DNA TGTGCCAGCAGTGAGTCAGCTAACTATGGCTACACCTTC. Looking up the rest from reference TRBV2 and TRBJ1-2 gives the full variable domain: EPEVTQTPSHQVTQMGQEVILRCVPISNHLYFYWYRQILGQKVEFLVSFYNNEISEKSEIFDDQFSVERPDGSNFTLKIRSTKLEDSAMYFCASSESANYGYTFGSGTRLTVV.

The V and J genes are TRBV6-7 and TRBJ2-2, with D unresolved. TRBV6-7 is noted as an ORF with a role that remains uncertain. Trimming left V 5 bases short and J 6 bases short, with 16 bases between. The length of the CDR3 is 15 residues. The CDR3 sequence is CASSPLLRRPGELFF. In DNA form, the CDR3 reads TGTGCCAGCAGTCCCTTACTCCGCCGTCCCGGGGAGCTGTTTTTT.

This clone occurred a few times. The chain uses TRBV5-4 and TRBJ2-5, with 7 bases aligning to TRBD2. Germline CDR1 reads SGHNT; CDR2 reads YYREEE (reference sequence). The V and J ends lost 0 bases and 2 bases, in that order; junction bases with no gene match: 7. The CDR3 consists of 16 residues. CDR3 sequence reads: CASSLGGGTGQETQYF. The DNA of the CDR3 is TGTGCCAGCAGCTTGGGGGGGGGAACAGGTCAAGAGACCCAGTACTTC.

The chain couples TRBV6-5 to TRBJ2-3; D call uncertain. Germline CDR1 and CDR2: MNHEY and SVGAGI. The ends were cut back, 4 bases at V and 0 bases at J, with 11 bases in the middle. The CDR3 extends over 15 amino acids. The CDR3 DNA reads TGTGCCAGCAGTTCCTACAGACCTAGCACAGATACGCAGTATTTT. Residues: CASSSYRPSTDTQYF.

The rearrangement links TRBV7-3 to TRBJ2-5; no reliable D call. Germline CDR1 is SGHTA and CDR2 is FQGTGA. The CDR3 has 13 residues. V was pared by 5 bases and J by 4 bases, with 11 bases between. The DNA for the CDR3 is TGTGCCAGCAGCCCCGGCGGTAGAGAGACCCAGTACTTC. Translating gives CASSPGGRETQYF.

The rearrangement uses TRBV10-3 and TRBJ2-2; the match to TRBD1 covers 8 bases. The V gene's germline CDR1 is ENHRY and CDR2 SYGVKD. V shed 4 bases and J 6 bases; nucleotides not matched to a gene: 4. The CDR3 is 14 residues long. This CDR3 reads CAISGTGSAGELFF. The CDR3 bases are TGTGCCATCAGTGGGACAGGGAGCGCCGGGGAGCTGTTTTTT.

The chain combines TRBV4-1 with TRBJ1-1, with a possible D match to TRBD1 (5 bases). Trimming pared 3 bases from V and 1 base from J, leaving 9 bases between. The CDR3 runs to 14 residues. Germline CDR1 reads MGHRA; CDR2 reads YSYEKL. This chain's CDR3 is CASSQVTGNTEAFF. The CDR3 coding sequence is TGCGCCAGCAGCCAGGTTACAGGGAACACTGAAGCTTTCTTT.

The chain joins TRBV2 to TRBJ1-1; D unclear. CDR3 length: 13 amino acids. V was clipped by 7 bases and J by 1 base, with 10 bases between them. Germline CDR1 and CDR2: SNHLY and FYNNEI. CDR3 protein: CASKWGANTEAFF. As DNA, the CDR3 is TGTGCCAGCAAGTGGGGAGCGAACACTGAAGCTTTCTTT.

The chain couples TRBV30 to TRBJ2-7; 7 bases align to TRBD2. J lost 2 bases, V lost 2 bases, and 6 bases had no gene match. This CDR3 contains 14 residues. Looked up from germline, CDR1 is GTSNPN and CDR2 is SVGIG (reference sequence). CDR3 sequence (DNA): TGTGCCTGGAGTAGGGGAGGGGCGACCTACGAGCAGTACTTC. Translated: CAWSRGGATYEQYF.

V and J are TRBV5-1 and TRBJ2-1; a weak D match, TRBD1 (6 bases). V gave up 0 bases and J gave up 4 bases, with 14 bases separating them. The CDR3 has 16 residues. Germline CDR1 SGHRS, CDR2 YFSETQ. CDR3 residues: CASSLGSGTKYNEQFF. Here the CDR3 DNA reads TGCGCCAGCAGCTTGGGCTCCGGGACAAAATACAATGAGCAGTTCTTC.

The chain has TRBV28 and TRBJ2-7, with 9 bases aligning to TRBD2. The CDR3 runs 17 residues. Germline assignment: CDR1 MDHEN and CDR2 SYDVKM. With V trimmed by 3 bases and J by 0 bases, 9 bases remained unmatched. The CDR3 is CASSFDSGGLFSYEQYF. Written as DNA, the CDR3 is TGTGCCAGCAGTTTCGATAGCGGGGGCCTCTTCTCCTACGAGCAGTACTTC.

The genes are TRBV28 and TRBJ1-1; TRBD1 might be the D (5 bases). This CDR3 comprises 14 residues. The V end lost 7 bases, the J end lost 2 bases, and 14 bases lay between the germline ends. Germline V gene sequence: CDR1 MDHEN, CDR2 SYDVKM. The CDR3 nucleotides are TGTGCCAGCACCTCCCCGGGGGATAACACTGAAGCTTTCTTT. As protein: CASTSPGDNTEAFF.

In this sample, this clone turned up a few times. V gene TRBV4-3 combines with J gene TRBJ1-4, with D uncertain. The CDR3 totals 15 residues. Germline assignment: CDR1 LGHNA and CDR2 YSLEER. V dropped 0 bases and J dropped 4 bases, with 9 bases sitting between them. CDR3 sequence: CASSQDVGDNEKLFF. DNA for the CDR3: TGCGCCAGCAGCCAAGACGTAGGAGATAATGAAAAACTGTTTTTT.

The chain carries TRBV19 and TRBJ1-4; 10 nucleotides align to TRBD1. Germline CDR1 is LNHDA and CDR2 is SQIVND (reference sequence). The J segment lost 7 bases and the V segment lost 7 bases, leaving 3 bases of the junction unmatched. The CDR3 runs 13 residues. This chain's CDR3 is CASTGQGSEKLFF. In nucleotides, the CDR3 is TGTGCCAGTACGGGACAGGGGAGTGAAAAACTGTTTTTT.

The sample holds a few counts of this clone. The chain links TRBV5-6 to TRBJ1-6; 10 bases match TRBD1. V lost 0 bases to trimming and J lost 9 bases; unmatched junction nucleotides: 0. Germline loops: CDR1 SGHDT, CDR2 YYEEEE. This CDR3 has 14 amino acids. The CDR3 DNA sequence: TGTGCCAGCAGCTTGGGACAGGGGGCTTCACCCCTCCACTTT. Translated, it gives CASSLGQGASPLHF. Filled out from reference TRBV5-6 and TRBJ1-6, the complete variable domain reads DAGVTQSPTHLIKTRGQQVTLRCSPKSGHDTVSWYQQALGQGPQFIFQYYEEEERQRGNFPDRFSGHQFPNYSSELNVNALLLGDSALYLCASSLGQGASPLHFGNGTRLTVT.

The chain couples TRBV6-5 to TRBJ1-1, with 7 bases matching TRBD1. Germline lookup yields CDR1 MNHEY and CDR2 SVGAGI. V shed 5 bases, J shed 4 bases, and the junction held 1 base outside the gene matches. The CDR3 sequence is 12 residues long. The CDR3 spells CASSAGGTEAFF. In nucleotides, the CDR3 is TGTGCCAGCAGTGCAGGGGGCACTGAAGCTTTCTTT.

The genes are TRBV7-2 and TRBJ2-2, with D tentatively TRBD1 (6 bases). Germline V gives CDR1 SGHTA, CDR2 FQGNSA. Trimming pared 1 base from V and 6 bases from J, leaving 15 bases between. This CDR3 region has 16 residues. CDR3 coding DNA: TGTGCCAGCAGCTTAGGGAGAGGGGGTACGGCCGGGGAGCTGTTTTTT. Translated, it gives CASSLGRGGTAGELFF.

The chain uses TRBV2 and TRBJ1-1; D might be TRBD1 (5 bases). Trimming removed 4 bases from V and 4 bases from J, with 13 bases in between. Germline CDR1 is SNHLY and CDR2 is FYNNEI. The CDR3 covers 14 residues. The CDR3 loop reads CASSVAGFSTEAFF. In DNA form, the CDR3 reads TGTGCCAGCAGTGTGGCAGGGTTTAGCACTGAAGCTTTCTTT.

This clone was observed a few times. This sequence joins TRBV6-5 and TRBJ1-1; 8 bases line up with TRBD1. This CDR3 comprises 14 residues. V was pared by 1 base and J by 4 bases, with 2 bases of the junction left unmatched. Looked up from germline, CDR1 is MNHEY and CDR2 is SVGAGI. CDR3 region: CASSYYGQGTEAFF. CDR3 coding DNA: TGTGCCAGCAGTTACTACGGACAGGGCACTGAAGCTTTCTTT.

The genes are TRBV18 and TRBJ1-4; tentative D call: TRBD1 (6 bases). This CDR3 region has 17 residues. Per germline, CDR1 KGHSH and CDR2 LQKENI. The V gene lost 4 bases and the J gene lost 0 bases, with 15 bases spanning the gap. In nucleotides, the CDR3 is TGTGCCAGCTCACGAAACAAGGACAGTGCAACTAATGAAAAACTGTTTTTT. Its translation: CASSRNKDSATNEKLFF.

The CDR3 loop reads CASSPLGLSGANVLTF. For the CDR3, the DNA is TGTGCCAGCTCACCCCTGGGACTCTCTGGGGCCAACGTCCTGACTTTC. The J gene is TRBJ2-6, the V gene TRBV18; tentatively, D is TRBD2 (6 bases). V lost 3 bases and J lost 0, with 9 bases in between. Germline V gives CDR1 KGHSH, CDR2 LQKENI. The CDR3 runs to 16 residues.

V and J are TRBV19 and TRBJ1-6; TRBD1 matches 9 bases. This CDR3 contains 14 residues. Looked up from germline, CDR1 is LNHDA and CDR2 is SQIVND (reference sequence). V trimming: 6 bases; J trimming: 9 bases; junction bases outside the gene matches: 6. CDR3: CASSSDRGGSPLHF. CDR3 DNA sequence: TGTGCCAGTAGCTCGGACAGGGGCGGTTCACCCCTCCACTTT.

This clone is a singleton in its sample. The chain couples TRBV7-8 to TRBJ2-3, with D uncertain. V shed 5 bases and J shed 2 bases, with 8 bases lying between them. Germline V lookup: CDR1 SGHVS, CDR2 FQNEAQ. The CDR3 spans 13 residues. This CDR3 is CASSTVPTDTQYF. DNA of the CDR3: TGTGCCAGCAGCACGGTTCCCACAGATACGCAGTATTTT. The entire variable domain, with the rest obtained from reference TRBV7-8 and TRBJ2-3, is as follows: GAGVSQSPRYKVAKRGQDVALRCDPISGHVSLFWYQQALGQGPEFLTYFQNEAQLDKSGLPSDRFFAERPEGSVSTLKIQRTQQEDSAVYLCASSTVPTDTQYFGPGTRLTVL.

As for this clone: This may stem from a read error, because a much larger clone lies one nucleotide away. The chain carries TRBV11-1 and TRBJ1-1; D call uncertain. Trimming stripped 2 bases from V and 1 base from J, with 5 bases between. Germline V gives CDR1 SGHAT, CDR2 FQDESV (reference sequence). The CDR3 contains 13 residues. CDR3 DNA: TGTGCCAGCAGCTTAACAGAGAACACTGAAGCTTTCTTT. This codes for CASSLTENTEAFF.

V gene TRBV10-3 combines with J gene TRBJ2-1, with D tentatively TRBD1 (6 bases). CDR3 size: 18 residues. V lost 2 bases and J 1 base, leaving 18 bases between the germline ends. Per the germline V gene, CDR1 is ENHRY and CDR2 is SYGVKD. CDR3 DNA: TGTGCCATCAGTGAGGTTCAAGGGGGAGTGGGGTCCTACAATGAGCAGTTCTTC. Its translation is CAISEVQGGVGSYNEQFF.

This chain joins TRBV18 and TRBJ2-7; TRBD2 might be the D (5 bases). CDR1 KGHSH and CDR2 LQKENI come from the germline V gene. Trimming left V 2 bases short and J 5 bases short, with 13 bases between. The CDR3 has 14 amino acids. The CDR3 region has the DNA TGTGCCAGCTCACCAGACTCGGGGATTCACGAGCAGTACTTC. As protein: CASSPDSGIHEQYF.